These 6 T cell receptor beta chains share one sample of origin, sequenced in a study of T cells after yellow fever vaccination. TCRdb passed the 5' RACE reads through MiXCR, listing each CDR3 protein once. The sample has 50,000 to 75,000 distinct CDR3 sequences; approximately 6.1% are singletons. Specimen: PBMCs, either bulk or a sorted T-cell subset (CD4+, CD8+, memory, or dextramer-sorted; not recorded which), collected on the day of the yellow fever booster vaccination. Receptor source: a man aged 18 to 29 who received the YFV17D yellow fever vaccine.

This chain links TRBV27 with TRBJ2-1; 8 bases align to TRBD1. The germline V gene has CDR1 MNHEY and CDR2 SMNVEV (reference sequence). After removal of 3 bases from V and 2 bases from J, the junction contained 12 bases not matched to a gene. CDR3 length: 18 amino acids. CDR3 protein: CASSFYRGVEGPYNEQFF. CDR3 sequence (DNA): TGTGCCAGCAGTTTCTACAGGGGGGTTGAGGGGCCCTACAATGAGCAGTTCTTC.

At least ten counts were recorded for this clonotype. This chain connects TRBV4-2 to TRBJ1-1; no clear D. The CDR3 runs to 14 residues. V lost 0 bases, J lost 1 base, and 6 bases lay in between. The germline V gene encodes CDR1 LGHNA and CDR2 YNFKEQ. The DNA of the CDR3 is TGTGCCAGCAGCCAAGACGTCCCGAACACTGAAGCTTTCTTT. This codes for CASSQDVPNTEAFF.

This clonotype was seen at least ten times. The rearrangement uses TRBV11-2 and TRBJ1-4; D is undetermined. The CDR3 totals 14 residues. Looked up from germline, CDR1 is SGHAT and CDR2 is FQNNGV. Trimming left V 3 bases short and J 2 bases short, with 7 bases between. The CDR3 sequence: CASSFVGTNEKLFF. The CDR3 DNA follows: TGTGCCAGCAGCTTCGTGGGGACTAATGAAAAACTGTTTTTT.

V gene TRBV4-1 combines with J gene TRBJ1-4, with D possibly being TRBD1 (5 bases). V dropped 7 bases and J dropped 3 bases, with 18 bases sitting between them. Germline CDR1 and CDR2: MGHRA and YSYEKL. This CDR3 contains 16 residues. The CDR3 coding sequence is TGCGCCAGCACCAATCGGGGGAATGGGGCTAATGAAAAACTGTTTTTT. As protein: CASTNRGNGANEKLFF.

This clonotype has a count of ten or more. The J gene is TRBJ2-7, the V gene TRBV28; D unresolved. Trimming removed 6 bases at V and 2 bases at J, with 17 bases between. The CDR3 covers 15 residues. CDR1 and CDR2 from the germline V gene are MDHEN and SYDVKM. For the CDR3, the DNA is TGTGCCAGCAGCGGGCTCGGCGAAGCGCCCTACGAGCAGTACGTC. Its translation: CASSGLGEAPYEQYV.

The chain links TRBV12-5 to TRBJ2-1, with no clear D. CDR1 is LGHNT, CDR2 FRNRAP, per germline. The CDR3 covers 12 residues. Trimming removed 1 base at V and 8 bases at J, with 6 bases between. DNA of the CDR3: TGTGCTAGTGGTTTGGGGCGATATGAGCAGTTCTTC. Protein product: CASGLGRYEQFF.